Below, one T cell receptor beta chain is given with its context. The antigen is undetermined. This sample was included in a study of T cell clonotyping in hematopoietic cell transplantation. The study, taken as a whole, reports: Few recipient clonotypes overlapped donors; over 97% were de novo at given depth.

The method was immunoSEQ multiplex PCR; TCRdb's version includes in-frame clones alone and lacks a portion of them. Here the sample spans about 16,000 clones, around 66% being singletons. Germline loops: CDR1 SGHTA, CDR2 FQGNSA. V lost 5 bases and J lost 3, with 11 bases in between. CDR3 length: 13 amino acids. The sequenced sample was PBMCs, obtained 30 days after allogeneic stem cell transplant. This TCR came from a male patient aged 50 to 60 who had an allogeneic stem cell transplant from an unrelated donor, so T cells may come from the graft donor. Some clones in this sample may be carry-over from other donors' samples. The rearrangement joins TRBV7-2 to TRBJ2-7; the D is unclear. The DNA of the CDR3 is TGTGCCAGCAGCCGGAGTTGGGACTACGAGCAGTACTTC. It codes for CASSRSWDYEQYF.